This T cell receptor beta chain emerged from a study of cytomegalovirus exposure and HLA in healthy donors. Study conclusions and caveats: The authors listed over 150 TCR beta chains as cytomegalovirus-associated.

Details on this clone: Its antigen is still unknown.

13 Jbeta primers and 60 Vbeta primers were used for the PCR. The repertoire was sequenced with immunoSEQ multiplex PCR; TCRdb's copy has only in-frame clones and lacks some. The sample shows over 80,000 clones, about four fifths of them seen only once. The CDR3 is made up of 14 amino acids. Trimming removed 2 bases from V and 2 bases from J, with 8 bases in between. Germline CDR1 SGHAT, CDR2 FQNNGV. This chain links TRBV11-2 with TRBJ2-3; possible D gene TRBD1, 5 bases. The clonotype originates from a female donor in good health and CMV-seropositive. The sample was PBMCs. The CDR3 nucleotides are TGTGCCAGCAGCTTAACAGGCTACACAGATACGCAGTATTTT. This gives the protein CASSLTGYTDTQYF.